These 15 T cell receptor beta chains share one sample of origin, sequenced in a study of blood T cell repertoires in COVID-19 (dated by TCRdb to the early 2020s). The receptor library was made with the immunoSEQ multiplex PCR assay. TCRdb limited this immuneACCESS table to in-frame rearrangements with V and J called. A share of clones is missing; checked studies link under half to unresolved V genes, and the rest is unexplained. This sample gives tens of thousands of clones in total; more than 70% of them show up just once. Of the sample, roughly 6.5% falls within the top ten clones. The sequenced sample consisted of peripheral blood. These receptors came from a woman aged 55-70 years with acute or convalescent COVID-19.

This clone was counted a few times. A junction end diverges from the germline sequence, so it may reflect a read error. The J gene is TRBJ2-7, the V gene TRBV5-1; tentative D call: TRBD2 (7 bases). Germline V gives CDR1 SGHRS, CDR2 YFSETQ. CDR3 length: 14 residues. CDR3 sequence: CASSFNAGAQSADF. The CDR3 DNA reads as TGCGCCAGCAGCTTTAACGCGGGGGCGCAGTCAGCGGACTTC.

The rearrangement uses TRBV5-1 and TRBJ2-1; 8 bases agree with TRBD2. J lost 4 bases, V lost 7 bases, and 10 bases had no gene match. This CDR3 is built from 15 residues. Germline V gene data show CDR1 as SGHRS and CDR2 as YFSETQ. The CDR3: CASRTGGAAYNEQFF. The CDR3 region has the DNA TGCGCCAGCCGAACCGGGGGGGCCGCATACAATGAGCAGTTCTTC. Variable domain in full (rest from reference TRBV5-1 and TRBJ2-1): KAGVTQTPRYLIKTRGQQVTLSCSPISGHRSVSWYQQTPGQGLQFLFEYFSETQRNKGNFPGRFSGRQFSNSRSEMNVSTLELGDSALYLCASRTGGAAYNEQFFGPGTRLTVL.

The V and J genes are TRBV13 and TRBJ1-6; no clear D. The germline CDR1 and CDR2 sequences are PRHDT and FYEKMQ (reference sequence). The CDR3 runs to 15 residues. V was shortened by 4 bases and J by 9 bases, with 16 bases between the two germline ends. The CDR3 nucleotides read TGTGCCAGCAGCTGGCCGTCAGGAGGAGTTTCACCCCTCCACTTT. Translated: CASSWPSGGVSPLHF.

This rearrangement joins TRBV7-2 to TRBJ2-7, with D maybe TRBD2 (6 bases). Trimming shortened V by 4 bases and J by 2 bases, and 18 bases separated the two germline ends. CDR3 size: 16 residues. Germline CDR1 reads SGHTA; CDR2 reads FQGNSA. The CDR3 DNA sequence: TGTGCCAGCAGCTCAGGAGGGGCAGGTGGGCCCTACGAGCAGTACTTC. Translating gives CASSSGGAGGPYEQYF.

The genes are TRBV15 and TRBJ1-2; D is unclear. Germline V lookup: CDR1 LNHNV, CDR2 YYDKDF (reference sequence). V was cut by 0 bases and J by 1 base, with 9 bases left in between. The CDR3 sequence is 15 residues long. The CDR3 loop is CATSRDLNNNYGYTF. CDR3 nucleotides: TGTGCCACCAGCAGAGATCTGAACAATAACTATGGCTACACCTTC.

The chain employs TRBV20-1 and TRBJ1-4; 8 nucleotides agree with TRBD1. CDR3 length: 16 amino acids. Germline values: CDR1 DFQATT, CDR2 SNEGSKA (reference sequence). Trimming cost V 3 bases and J 4 bases; bases outside gene matches: 10. In DNA form, the CDR3 reads TGCAGTGCTAGTTCTGGCAGGGGGCTTGGTAATGAAAAACTGTTTTTT. Its protein is CSASSGRGLGNEKLFF.

This chain connects TRBV7-8 to TRBJ2-1; TRBD2 matches 7 bases. Germline V CDR1 and CDR2: SGHVS, FQNEAQ. V lost 1 base and J lost 5; bases outside the gene matches: 2. The CDR3 totals 14 residues. Here the CDR3 reads CASSLGGSNNEQFF. The CDR3 nucleotides are TGTGCCAGCAGCTTAGGCGGGAGCAACAATGAGCAGTTCTTC.

This clone turned up a few times. The CDR3 nucleotides read TGTGCCAGCAGTTCGATCGGGGGGAAAAGGCATTTT. Its protein product is CASSSIGGKRHF. V gene TRBV6-2 or TRBV6-3 combines with J gene TRBJ1-5; possible D gene TRBD1, 5 bases. Trimming stripped 4 bases from V and 15 bases from J, with 16 bases between. Germline assignment: CDR1 MNHEY and CDR2 SVGEGT. CDR3 length: 12 amino acids.

The chain recombines TRBV6-5 with TRBJ1-5; 8 nucleotides agree with TRBD1. This CDR3 comprises 16 residues. The germline gives CDR1 MNHEY, CDR2 SVGAGI. The junction had 9 bases not matched to a gene; V was cut back by 4 bases and J by 4 bases. The CDR3 DNA follows: TGTGCCAGCAGTTCGGACAGGGCTACTCTTAATCAGCCCCAGCATTTT. The encoded protein is CASSSDRATLNQPQHF.

This clone has a count of ten or more. The sample carries other DNA sequences with the same CDR3. The chain combines TRBV18 with TRBJ1-2, with D tentatively TRBD1 (6 bases). CDR1 and CDR2 from the germline V gene are KGHSH and LQKENI. V lost 3 bases to trimming and J lost 8 bases, with 13 bases between them. The CDR3 consists of 13 residues. CDR3 sequence reads: CASSPGAGDGYTF. The CDR3 DNA follows: TGTGCCAGCTCACCGGGGGCAGGGGACGGCTACACCTTC.

The chain joins TRBV28 to TRBJ1-2; D perhaps matches TRBD1 (6 bases). The ends were cut back, 1 base at V and 8 bases at J, with 8 bases in the middle. The CDR3 extends over 12 amino acids. Germline CDR1 and CDR2: MDHEN and SYDVKM. CDR3 loop: CASSLYGGGYTF. DNA for the CDR3: TGTGCCAGCAGTTTATATGGGGGCGGCTACACCTTC.

This rearrangement joins TRBV5-8 to TRBJ1-2; TRBD1 aligns across 10 bases. The junction had 11 bases not matched to a gene; V was cut back by 6 bases and J by 3 bases. The CDR3 runs to 16 residues. CDR1 is SGHTS and CDR2 is YDEGEE in the germline V gene. The CDR3 coding sequence is TGTGCCAGCAACTCTTTGACAGGGGGCGCGGACTATGGCTACACCTTC. Amino acids: CASNSLTGGADYGYTF.

The genes are TRBV5-8 and TRBJ2-7; a weak D match, TRBD1 (6 bases). There are 14 residues in the CDR3. CDR1 and CDR2 from the germline V gene are SGHTS and YDEGEE. V shed 0 bases and J shed 1 base, with 8 bases lying between them. The CDR3 nucleotides are TGTGCCAGCAGCTTGGGGGACACGTCCTACGAGCAGTACTTC. Its translation: CASSLGDTSYEQYF.

Points on this clone: At the DNA level, this CDR3 is encoded by other sequences in the same sample as well. The V and J genes are TRBV12-3 or TRBV12-4 and TRBJ2-3, with D maybe TRBD2 (5 bases). The CDR3 sequence is 12 residues long. With 5 bases removed from V and 3 bases from J, the gap between germline ends came to 6 bases. CDR3 region: CASSPGTDTQYF. The CDR3 bases are TGTGCCAGCAGTCCGGGGACAGATACGCAGTATTTT.

The chain combines TRBV19 with TRBJ1-2; 9 nucleotides agree with TRBD1. Germline lookup yields CDR1 LNHDA and CDR2 SQIVND (reference sequence). The trim removed 1 base at V and 6 bases at J, leaving 9 bases unmatched. This CDR3 has 16 amino acids. The CDR3 DNA follows: TGTGCCAGTAGTATAGGGACAGGGGCCGGTGTAGATGGCTACACCTTC. Its translation: CASSIGTGAGVDGYTF.